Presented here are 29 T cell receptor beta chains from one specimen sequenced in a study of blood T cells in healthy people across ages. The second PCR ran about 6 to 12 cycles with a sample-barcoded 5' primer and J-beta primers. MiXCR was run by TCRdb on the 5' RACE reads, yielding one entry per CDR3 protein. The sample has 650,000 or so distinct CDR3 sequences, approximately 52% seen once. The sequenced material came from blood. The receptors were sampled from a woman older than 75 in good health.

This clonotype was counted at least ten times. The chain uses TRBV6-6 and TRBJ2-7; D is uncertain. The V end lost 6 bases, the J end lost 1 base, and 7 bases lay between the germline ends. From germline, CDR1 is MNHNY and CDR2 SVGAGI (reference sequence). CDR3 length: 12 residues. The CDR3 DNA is TGTGCCAGCAGCTTGAATTCCTACGAGCAGTACTTC. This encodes CASSLNSYEQYF.

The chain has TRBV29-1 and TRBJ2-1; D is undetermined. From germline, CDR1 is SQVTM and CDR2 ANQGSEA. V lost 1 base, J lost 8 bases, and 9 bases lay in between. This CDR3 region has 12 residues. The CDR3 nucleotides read TGCAGCGTTGAAGGGTTTCGGGATGAGCAGTTCTTC. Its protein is CSVEGFRDEQFF.

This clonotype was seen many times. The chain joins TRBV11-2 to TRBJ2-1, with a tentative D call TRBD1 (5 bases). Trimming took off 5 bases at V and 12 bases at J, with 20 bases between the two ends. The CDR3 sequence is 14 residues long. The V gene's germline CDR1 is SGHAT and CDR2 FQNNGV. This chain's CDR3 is CASSPDIGQRWQFF. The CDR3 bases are TGTGCCAGCAGCCCTGACATAGGACAACGGTGGCAGTTCTTC.

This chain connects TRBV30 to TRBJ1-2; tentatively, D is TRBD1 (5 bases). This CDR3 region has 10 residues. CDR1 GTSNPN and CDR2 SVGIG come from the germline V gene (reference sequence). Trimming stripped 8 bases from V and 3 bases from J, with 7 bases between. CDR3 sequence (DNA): TGTGCCGCGGGGGACTATGGCTACACCTTC. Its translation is CAAGDYGYTF.

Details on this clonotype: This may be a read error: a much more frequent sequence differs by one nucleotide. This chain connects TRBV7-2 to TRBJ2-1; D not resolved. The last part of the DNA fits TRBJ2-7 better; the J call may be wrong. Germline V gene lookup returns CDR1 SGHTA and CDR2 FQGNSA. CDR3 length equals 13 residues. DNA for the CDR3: TGTGCCAGCACCAAGGACCGTAACAATGAGCAGTACTTC. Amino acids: CASTKDRNNEQYF.

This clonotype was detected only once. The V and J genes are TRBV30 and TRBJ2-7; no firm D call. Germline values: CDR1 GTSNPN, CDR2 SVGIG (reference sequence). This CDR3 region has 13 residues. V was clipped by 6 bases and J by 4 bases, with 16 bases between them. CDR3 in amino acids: CACTMGWRYEQYF. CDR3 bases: TGTGCCTGTACTATGGGGTGGAGATACGAGCAGTACTTC.

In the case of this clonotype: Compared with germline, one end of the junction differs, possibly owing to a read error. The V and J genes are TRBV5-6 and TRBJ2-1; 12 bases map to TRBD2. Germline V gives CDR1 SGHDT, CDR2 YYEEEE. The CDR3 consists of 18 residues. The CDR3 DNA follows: TGTACCAGCAGCCCCAACGGGGTAGCTAGCGGGAGGGCGAATGAGCAGTTCTTC. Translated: CTSSPNGVASGRANEQFF. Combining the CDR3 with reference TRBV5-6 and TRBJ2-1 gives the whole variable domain DAGVTQSPTHLIKTRGQQVTLRCSPKSGHDTVSWYQQALGQGPQFIFQYYEEEERQRGNFPDRFSGHQFPNYSSELNVNALLLGDSALYLCTSSPNGVASGRANEQFFGPGTRLTVL.

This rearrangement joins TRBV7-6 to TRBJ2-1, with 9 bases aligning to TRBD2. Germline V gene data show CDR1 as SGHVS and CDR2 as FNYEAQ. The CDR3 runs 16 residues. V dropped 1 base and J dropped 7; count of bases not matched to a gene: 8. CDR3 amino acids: CASSLESSGNKNEQFF. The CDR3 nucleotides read TGTGCCAGCAGCTTAGAGTCTAGCGGGAATAAAAATGAGCAGTTCTTC.

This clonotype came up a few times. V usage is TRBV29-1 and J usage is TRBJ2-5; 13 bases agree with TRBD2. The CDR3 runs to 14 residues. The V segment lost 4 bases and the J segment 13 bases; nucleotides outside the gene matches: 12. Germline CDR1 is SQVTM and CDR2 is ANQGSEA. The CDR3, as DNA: TGCAGCGTTGGGGGACTAGCGGGGTGGAATGAGCGGTACTTC. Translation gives CSVGGLAGWNERYF. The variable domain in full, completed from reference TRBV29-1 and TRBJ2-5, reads SAVISQKPSRDICQRGTSLTIQCQVDSQVTMMFWYRQQPGQSLTLIATANQGSEATYESGFVIDKFPISRPNLTFSTLTVSNMSPEDSSIYLCSVGGLAGWNERYFGPGTRLLVL.

The chain's CDR3 is CSARSELAGGELFF. DNA of the CDR3: TGCAGTGCTAGATCGGAACTAGCGGGGGGGGAGCTGTTTTTT. The chain combines TRBV20-1 with TRBJ2-2; 10 nucleotides align to TRBD2. V lost 2 bases to trimming and J lost 8 bases; unmatched junction nucleotides: 5. Germline lookup yields CDR1 DFQATT and CDR2 SNEGSKA (reference sequence). The CDR3 runs to 14 residues.

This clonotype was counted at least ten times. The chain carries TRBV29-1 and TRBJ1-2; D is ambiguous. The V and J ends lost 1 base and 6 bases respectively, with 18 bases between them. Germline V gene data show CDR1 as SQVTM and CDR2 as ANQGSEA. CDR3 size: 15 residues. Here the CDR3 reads CSVEGRALPLDGYTF. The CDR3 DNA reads TGCAGCGTTGAAGGAAGGGCCTTACCCCTCGATGGCTACACCTTC. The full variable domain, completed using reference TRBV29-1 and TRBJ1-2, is SAVISQKPSRDICQRGTSLTIQCQVDSQVTMMFWYRQQPGQSLTLIATANQGSEATYESGFVIDKFPISRPNLTFSTLTVSNMSPEDSSIYLCSVEGRALPLDGYTFGSGTRLTVV.

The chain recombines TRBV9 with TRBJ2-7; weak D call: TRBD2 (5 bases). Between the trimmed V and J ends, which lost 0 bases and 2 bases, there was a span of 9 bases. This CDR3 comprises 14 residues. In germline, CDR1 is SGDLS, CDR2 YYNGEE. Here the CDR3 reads CASSVGGPPYEQYF. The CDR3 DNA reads TGTGCCAGCAGCGTAGGAGGGCCTCCCTACGAGCAGTACTTC.

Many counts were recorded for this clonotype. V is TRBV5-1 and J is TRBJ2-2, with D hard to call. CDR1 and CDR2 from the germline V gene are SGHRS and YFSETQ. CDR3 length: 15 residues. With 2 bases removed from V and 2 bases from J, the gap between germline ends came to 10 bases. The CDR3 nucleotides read TGCGCCAGCAGCTTAGTGGCAGCCAACACCGGGGAGCTGTTTTTT. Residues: CASSLVAANTGELFF.

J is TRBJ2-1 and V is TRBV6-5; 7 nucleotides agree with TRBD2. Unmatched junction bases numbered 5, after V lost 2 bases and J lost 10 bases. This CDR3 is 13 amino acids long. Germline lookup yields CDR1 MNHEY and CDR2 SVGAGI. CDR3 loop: CASSYEAGLEQFF. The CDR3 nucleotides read TGTGCCAGCAGTTACGAAGCGGGACTAGAGCAGTTCTTC.

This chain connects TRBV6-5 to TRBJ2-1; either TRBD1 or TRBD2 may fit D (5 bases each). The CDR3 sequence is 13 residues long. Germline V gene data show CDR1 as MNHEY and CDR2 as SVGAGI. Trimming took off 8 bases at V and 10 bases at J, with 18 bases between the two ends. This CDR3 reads CASGSSSWDEQFF. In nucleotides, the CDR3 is TGTGCCAGCGGGAGTAGTTCTTGGGACGAGCAGTTCTTC.

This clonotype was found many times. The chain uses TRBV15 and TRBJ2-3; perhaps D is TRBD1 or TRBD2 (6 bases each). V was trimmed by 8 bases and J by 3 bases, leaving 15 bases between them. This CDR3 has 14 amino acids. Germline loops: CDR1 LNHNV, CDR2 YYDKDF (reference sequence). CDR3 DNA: TGTGCCACCGGGAAGGGGGGAAGTACAGATACGCAGTATTTT. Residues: CATGKGGSTDTQYF.

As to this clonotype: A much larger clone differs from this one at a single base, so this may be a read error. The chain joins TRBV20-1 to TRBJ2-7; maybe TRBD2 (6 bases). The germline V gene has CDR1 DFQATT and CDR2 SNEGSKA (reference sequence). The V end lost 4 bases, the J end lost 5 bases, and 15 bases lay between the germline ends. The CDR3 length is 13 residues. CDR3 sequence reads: CSATPWGGNEQYF. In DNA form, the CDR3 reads TGCAGTGCTACGCCTTGGGGCGGGAACGAGCAGTACTTC.

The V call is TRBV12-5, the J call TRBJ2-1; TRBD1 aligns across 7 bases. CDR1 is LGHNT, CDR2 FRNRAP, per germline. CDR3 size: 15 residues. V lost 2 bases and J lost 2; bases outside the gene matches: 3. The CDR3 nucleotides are TGTGCTAGTGGTTTGTGGGGGACAGCCTACAATGAGCAGTTCTTC. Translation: CASGLWGTAYNEQFF.

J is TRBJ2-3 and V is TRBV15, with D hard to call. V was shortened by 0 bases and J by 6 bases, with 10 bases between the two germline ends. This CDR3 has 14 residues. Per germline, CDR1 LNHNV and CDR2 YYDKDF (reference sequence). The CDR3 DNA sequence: TGTGCCACCAGCAGAGACTCGTTCGGCGATACGCAGTATTTT. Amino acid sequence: CATSRDSFGDTQYF.

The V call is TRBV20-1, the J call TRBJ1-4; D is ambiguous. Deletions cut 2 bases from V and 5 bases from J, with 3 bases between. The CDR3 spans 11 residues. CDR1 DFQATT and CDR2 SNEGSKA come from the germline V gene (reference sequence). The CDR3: CSARLNEKLFF. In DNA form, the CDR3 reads TGCAGTGCTAGATTGAATGAAAAACTGTTTTTT.

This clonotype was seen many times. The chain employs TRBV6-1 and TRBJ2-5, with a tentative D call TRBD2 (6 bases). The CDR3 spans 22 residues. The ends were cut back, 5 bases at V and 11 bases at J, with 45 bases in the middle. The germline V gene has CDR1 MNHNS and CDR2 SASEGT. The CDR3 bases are TGTGCCAGCAGTAGGGACGGAGACACTACCCCTCCAGGTTCGGGGCGGGAAGATGAGCAGTACTTC. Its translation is CASSRDGDTTPPGSGREDEQYF.

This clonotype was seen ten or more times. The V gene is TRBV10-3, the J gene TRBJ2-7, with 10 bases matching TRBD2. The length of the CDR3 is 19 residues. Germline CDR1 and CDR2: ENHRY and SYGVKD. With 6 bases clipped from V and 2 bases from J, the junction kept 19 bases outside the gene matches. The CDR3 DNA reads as TGTGCCATCAGGGCGATATCACTAGCGGGAAGGGATGAGGCCTACGAGCAGTACTTC. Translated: CAIRAISLAGRDEAYEQYF.

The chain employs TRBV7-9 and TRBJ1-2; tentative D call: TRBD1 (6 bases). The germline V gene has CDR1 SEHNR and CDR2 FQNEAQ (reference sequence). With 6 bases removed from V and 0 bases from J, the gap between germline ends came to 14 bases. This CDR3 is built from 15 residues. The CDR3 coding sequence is TGTGCCAGCAGACAGGACAGCTTACCTAACTATGGCTACACCTTC. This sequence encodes CASRQDSLPNYGYTF.

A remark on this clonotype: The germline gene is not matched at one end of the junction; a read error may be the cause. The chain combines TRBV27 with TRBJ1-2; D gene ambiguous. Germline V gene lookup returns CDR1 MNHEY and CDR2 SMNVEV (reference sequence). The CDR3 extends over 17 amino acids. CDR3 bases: TGTGCCAGCAGTCCGAACCCGAATTACCGTTCTAACTATGACTACACCTTC. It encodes CASSPNPNYRSNYDYTF.

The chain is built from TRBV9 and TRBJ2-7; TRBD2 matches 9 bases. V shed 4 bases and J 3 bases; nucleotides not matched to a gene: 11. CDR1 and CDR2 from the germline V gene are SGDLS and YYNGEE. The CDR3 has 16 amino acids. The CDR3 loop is CASSLGGASGNYEQYF. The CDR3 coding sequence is TGTGCCAGCAGCCTGGGTGGGGCTAGCGGGAACTACGAGCAGTACTTC.

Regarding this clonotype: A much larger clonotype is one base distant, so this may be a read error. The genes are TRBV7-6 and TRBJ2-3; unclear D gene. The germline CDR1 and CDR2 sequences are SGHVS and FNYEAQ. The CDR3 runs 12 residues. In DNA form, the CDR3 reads TGTGCCAACAGCTTTCACACAGATACGCAGTATTTT. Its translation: CANSFHTDTQYF.

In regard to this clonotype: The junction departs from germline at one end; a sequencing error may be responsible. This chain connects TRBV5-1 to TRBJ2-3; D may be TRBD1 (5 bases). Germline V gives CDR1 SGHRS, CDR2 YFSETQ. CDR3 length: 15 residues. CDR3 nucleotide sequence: TGCGCCAGCAGCTTGGAAGGGGTATGGGCAGATGCGCAGTATTTT. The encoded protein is CASSLEGVWADAQYF.

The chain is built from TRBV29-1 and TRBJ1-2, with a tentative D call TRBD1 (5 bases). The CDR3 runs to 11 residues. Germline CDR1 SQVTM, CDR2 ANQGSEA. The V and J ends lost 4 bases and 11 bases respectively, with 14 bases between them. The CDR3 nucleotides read TGCAGCGTTGTTACGGCAGGGACTTACACCTTC. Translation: CSVVTAGTYTF.

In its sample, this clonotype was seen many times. CDR3 sequence: CSGTDRGGDGYTF. DNA for the CDR3: TGCAGCGGCACGGATAGGGGTGGGGATGGCTACACCTTC. This chain connects TRBV29-1 to TRBJ1-2; possibly TRBD1 for D (5 bases). Germline CDR1 is SQVTM and CDR2 is ANQGSEA. Trimming stripped 7 bases from V and 6 bases from J, with 18 bases between. The CDR3 extends over 13 amino acids.